These T cell receptor beta chains were read from a single sample in a study of control samples from healthy donors and cancer patients. Repertoires were generated with immunoSEQ multiplex PCR, while TCRdb's copy carries only in-frame clones and drops some. The table shows some 100,000 clones, with around 89% occurring only once. Material: blood. The receptors were gathered from a man aged 25 to 40 in good health. CDR3s include the opening cysteine and the closing phenylalanine or tryptophan. D genes are given only for firm matches. The size entry is marked missing in some rows and otherwise reads once, few, many or a size class.

TRBJ1-2 . TRBV18 TRBD1 CASSSTLGQGDYGYTF TGTGCCAGCTCATCAACCTTAGGACAGGGGGACTATGGCTACACCTTC
TRBJ1-4 . TRBV2 . CASSGDRNEKLFF TGTGCCAGCAGTGGAGACAGAAATGAAAAACTGTTTTTT
TRBJ1-2 . TRBV6-5 . CASSYSSQPYGYTF TGTGCCAGCAGTTACTCGAGTCAGCCCTATGGCTACACCTTC
TRBJ1-1 . TRBV10-2 . CASSEPGASTEAFF TGCGCCAGCAGTGAGCCAGGGGCCAGCACTGAAGCTTTCTTT
TRBJ1-2 . TRBV7-9 . CASSFTTGYGYTF TGTGCCAGCAGCTTTACGACAGGCTATGGCTACACCTTC
TRBJ2-7 few TRBV7-9 TRBD2 CASRNLAGSSYEQYF TGTGCCAGCAGGAATCTAGCGGGGAGCTCCTACGAGCAGTACTTC
TRBJ1-3 . TRBV6-5 . CASSKPSRSGNTIYF TGTGCCAGCAGTAAACCAAGCCGCTCTGGAAACACCATATATTTT
TRBJ1-3 . TRBV18 . CASSPLDSSGNTIYF TGTGCCAGCTCACCCTTAGACAGCTCTGGAAACACCATATATTTT
TRBJ2-6 . TRBV5-1 . CASSLGLLDSGANVLTF TGCGCCAGCAGCTTGGGACTGCTGGACTCTGGGGCCAACGTCCTGACTTTC
TRBJ1-6 . TRBV28 TRBD1 CASSLPGGSSYNSPLHF TGTGCCAGCAGTTTACCAGGGGGAAGCTCCTATAATTCACCCCTCCACTTT
TRBJ1-2 . TRBV6-5 . CASSQLLDSNYGYTF TGTGCCAGCAGCCAACTCCTTGACAGTAACTATGGCTACACCTTC
TRBJ2-1 . TRBV21-1 . CASSYFGPWPLYNEQFF TGTGCCAGCAGCTACTTTGGACCTTGGCCCCTTTACAATGAGCAGTTCTTC
TRBJ1-2 . TRBV28 . CAGAESPEILDGYTF TGTGCGGGGGCCGAGTCACCCGAAATTTTGGATGGCTACACCTTC
TRBJ2-5 . TRBV6-5 . CASSYGARWYF TGTGCCAGCAGTTACGGGGCGCGGTGGTACTTC
TRBJ2-5 . TRBV7-9 TRBD2 CASSPGTSGRVQYF TGTGCCAGCAGCCCCGGGACTAGCGGGAGGGTCCAGTACTTC
TRBJ1-5 . TRBV2 TRBD1 CASSPDRGRNQPQHF TGTGCCAGCAGCCCCGACAGGGGTCGGAATCAGCCCCAGCATTTT
TRBJ1-2 few TRBV11-2 . CASSLLGETTPSYGYTF TGTGCCAGCAGCTTATTAGGGGAAACGACCCCGTCCTATGGCTACACCTTC
TRBJ2-5 . TRBV27 . CASSPGTSKWETQYF TGTGCCAGCAGCCCCGGGACTTCTAAATGGGAGACCCAGTACTTC
TRBJ1-1 . TRBV4-1 . CASSHLSRMNTEAFF TGCGCCAGCAGCCACCTATCCAGGATGAACACTGAAGCTTTCTTT
TRBJ2-1 . TRBV28 . CASSRTWNEQFF TGTGCCAGCAGTCGGACGTGGAATGAGCAGTTCTTC
TRBJ1-6 . TRBV7-9 . CASSLEGEYSPLHF TGTGCCAGCAGCTTAGAAGGGGAATATTCACCCCTCCACTTT
TRBJ1-5 . TRBV2 . CASSIRDINQPQHF TGTGCCAGCAGTATCCGGGACATCAATCAGCCCCAGCATTTT
TRBJ1-4 . TRBV6-5 . CASSRTANNEKLFF TGTGCCAGCAGTCGTACAGCAAATAATGAAAAACTGTTTTTT
TRBJ1-5 . TRBV19 . CASRSGWEGRVNQPQHF TGTGCCAGTAGGTCGGGCTGGGAGGGCAGGGTCAATCAGCCCCAGCATTTT
TRBJ1-2 . TRBV18 . CASSLEANYGYTF TGTGCCAGCTCACTTGAAGCTAACTATGGCTACACCTTC
TRBJ2-2 . TRBV29-1 TRBD2 CSGKGLAGANTGELFF TGCAGCGGGAAGGGACTAGCGGGGGCGAACACCGGGGAGCTGTTTTTT
TRBJ2-3 . TRBV7-6 . CASSLRTDTQYF TGTGCCAGCAGCTTACGCACAGATACGCAGTATTTT
TRBJ1-1 . TRBV4-1 . CASSQAGSYTEAFF TGCGCCAGCAGCCAAGCCGGGAGCTACACTGAAGCTTTCTTT
TRBJ2-2 . TRBV5-4 . CASSFLPGSNTGELFF TGTGCCAGCAGCTTCCTACCGGGGTCTAACACCGGGGAGCTGTTTTTT
TRBJ1-1 . TRBV7-8 . CASSPLAGALKTEAFF TGTGCCAGCAGCCCCCTCGCCGGGGCCCTAAAGACTGAAGCTTTCTTT
TRBJ2-6 . TRBV9 . CASSVGETLSGANVLTF TGTGCCAGCAGCGTAGGGGAGACTCTCTCTGGGGCCAACGTCCTGACTTTC
TRBJ1-4 . TRBV19 . CASSIDRQVPEKLFF TGTGCCAGTAGTATAGATCGACAGGTTCCTGAAAAACTGTTTTTT
TRBJ2-7 once TRBV7-2 TRBD1 CASSLGLLRQGAGEQYF TGTGCCAGCAGCTTAGGGCTCCTTAGGCAGGGGGCAGGCGAGCAGTACTTC
TRBJ1-2 . TRBV27 . CASTPGPVYGYTF TGTGCCAGCACCCCGGGACCGGTATATGGCTACACCTTC
TRBJ1-1 . TRBV18 TRBD1 CASSSTRGRGDTEAFF TGTGCCAGCTCATCAACGAGGGGGCGCGGGGACACTGAAGCTTTCTTT
TRBJ1-5 . TRBV6-1 . CASSEGDQPQHF TGTGCCAGCAGTGAAGGGGATCAGCCCCAGCATTTT
TRBJ2-1 . TRBV2 . CASGEAGTYEQFF TGTGCCAGCGGGGAAGCGGGTACCTATGAGCAGTTCTTC
TRBJ2-7 . TRBV9 . CASSAGAPGSSYEQYF TGTGCCAGCAGCGCGGGGGCCCCAGGGAGCTCCTACGAGCAGTACTTC
TRBJ2-7 . TRBV7-9 . CASRPGQGGYEQYF TGTGCCAGCAGACCCGGACAGGGAGGGTACGAGCAGTACTTC
TRBJ1-4 . TRBV7-9 . CASSLILAKNEKLFF TGTGCCAGCAGCTTAATTTTGGCAAAGAATGAAAAACTGTTTTTT
TRBJ1-3 . TRBV24-1 . CATSDGNTIYF TGTGCCACCAGTGACGGAAACACCATATATTTT
TRBJ2-1 . TRBV7-9 . CASSLLTLRYNEQFF TGTGCCAGCAGCTTACTGACTCTCAGGTACAATGAGCAGTTCTTC
TRBJ1-5 . TRBV29-1 . CSVEQGLNQPQHF TGCAGCGTTGAACAGGGGTTGAATCAGCCCCAGCATTTT
TRBJ2-1 . TRBV6-5 . CASKDGSSYNEQFF TGTGCCAGCAAGGACGGGAGCTCCTACAATGAGCAGTTCTTC
TRBJ2-6 . TRBV5-5 . CASSLGLGGASSGANVLTF TGTGCCAGCAGCTTGGGCCTTGGGGGGGCCTCATCTGGGGCCAACGTCCTGACTTTC
TRBJ1-1 once TRBV6-5 . CAIKRGTVNTEAFF TGTGCCATCAAGAGGGGGACGGTGAACACTGAAGCTTTCTTT
TRBJ2-7 . TRBV6-5 TRBD1 CASSTGTGFWEQYF TGTGCCAGCAGTACCGGGACAGGGTTTTGGGAGCAGTACTTC
TRBJ1-6 . TRBV6-1 . CASSEVTLLTLHF TGTGCCAGCAGTGAGGTGACTCTTCTTACCCTCCACTTT
TRBJ2-5 once TRBV7-8 TRBD2 CASSSSGGEYQETQYF TGTGCCAGCAGCTCTAGCGGGGGCGAATACCAAGAGACCCAGTACTTC
TRBJ1-6 . TRBV27 . CASSLSRDSYNSPLHF TGTGCCAGCAGTTTATCGCGGGACTCCTATAATTCACCCCTCCACTTT
TRBJ1-1 . TRBV6-5 TRBD1 CASRLQGTTEAFF TGTGCCAGCAGGTTACAGGGGACCACTGAAGCTTTCTTT
TRBJ2-7 . TRBV15 . CATSSQTTAGEQYF TGTGCCACCAGCAGTCAGACCACCGCAGGCGAGCAGTACTTC
TRBJ1-1 . TRBV30 TRBD1 CALDRGDTEAFF TGTGCCTTGGACAGGGGGGACACTGAAGCTTTCTTT
TRBJ2-1 . TRBV6-4 TRBD2 CASSDSWREGHNEQFF TGTGCCAGCAGTGACTCTTGGCGGGAGGGCCACAATGAGCAGTTCTTC